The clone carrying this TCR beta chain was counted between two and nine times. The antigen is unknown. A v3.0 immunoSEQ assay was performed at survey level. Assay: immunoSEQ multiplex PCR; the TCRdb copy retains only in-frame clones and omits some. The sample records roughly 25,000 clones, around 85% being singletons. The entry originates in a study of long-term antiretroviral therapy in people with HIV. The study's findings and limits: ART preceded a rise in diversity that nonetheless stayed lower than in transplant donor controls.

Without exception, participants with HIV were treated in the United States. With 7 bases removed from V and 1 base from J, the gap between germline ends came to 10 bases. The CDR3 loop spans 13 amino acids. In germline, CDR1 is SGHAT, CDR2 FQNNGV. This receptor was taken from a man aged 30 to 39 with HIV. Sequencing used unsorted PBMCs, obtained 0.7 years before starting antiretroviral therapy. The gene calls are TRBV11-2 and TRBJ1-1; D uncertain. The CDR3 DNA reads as TGTGCCAGCACGCTAAGGACGAACACTGAAGCTTTCTTT. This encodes CASTLRTNTEAFF.